This T cell receptor beta chain was observed in a study of cytomegalovirus exposure and HLA in healthy donors. The PCR contained 60 Vbeta and 13 Jbeta primers. Clones were read by immunoSEQ multiplex PCR, and TCRdb kept only the in-frame ones, dropping some. In the table there are 150,000 to 200,000 clones, around 81% of which are singletons. Sequencing was performed on PBMCs. This sequence was found in a woman aged 40 to 50 in good health and CMV-seronegative.

DNA of the CDR3: TGTGCCTGGAATTGGGGGGCAGGGGGAGAGGTCGGTGAGCAGTTCTTC. This codes for CAWNWGAGGEVGEQFF. J is TRBJ2-1 and V is TRBV30; D perhaps matches TRBD1 (7 bases). From germline, CDR1 is GTSNPN and CDR2 SVGIG (reference sequence). The V end lost 4 bases, the J end lost 9 bases, and 25 bases lay between the germline ends. CDR3 length: 16 residues.